Listed here is a single TCR beta chain. What it binds is unknown. This CDR3 has 13 residues. Trimming took 6 bases from V and 2 from J, leaving 8 bases between them. Germline V gene lookup returns CDR1 SNHLY and CDR2 FYNNEI. These data come from a study of T cell responses to AZD1222 COVID-19 vaccine. Study-wide findings and caveats: Just 5 to 7 AZD1222 recipients were seropositive at baseline. All repertoire sampling was performed exclusively after the peak T cell response. It should be noted that donors were predominantly white British and more often female, and clonal diversity was possibly underestimated.

Some clones are missing from TCRdb's copy, which holds only in-frame ones; the method was immunoSEQ multiplex PCR. This sample has fewer than 150,000 clones; roughly 90% occur once, and the top ten carry about 7.7%. Pooling of second doses given at about 4 or about 12 weeks was done. The origin of this receptor is an adult who received the AZD1222 COVID-19 vaccine. V and J are TRBV2 and TRBJ1-5; the D gene is possibly TRBD1 (5 bases). Sequencing was performed on peripheral blood, taken 28 days after the second AZD1222 dose. The CDR3 DNA reads as TGTGCCAGCAGGAGGGACGGCAATCAGCCCCAGCATTTT. Its translation is CASRRDGNQPQHF.